Listed below are T cell receptor beta chains from one sample, sequenced in a study of T cells in Graves' hyperthyroidism and ophthalmopathy. TCRdb re-derived calls from the multiplex PCR reads in MiXCR, one entry per CDR3 protein. The profile shows approximately 400,000 distinct CDR3 sequences, over 11% of them singletons. Sequenced material: blood. The source is a man aged 50-59 years with Graves' ophthalmopathy. Each CDR3 is given with its conserved first and last residue. Fields, in order: clone size, J gene, D gene, V gene, CDR3 protein, CDR3 DNA. A D gene is named only where the DNA matches it firmly. Clone size is given for some rows only: seen once, a few or many times, or a class if the clone is expanded.

>.|TRBJ2-7|TRBD1|TRBV30
CAWTDRDRFLKGLYEQYF
TGTGCCTGGACAGACCGGGACAGGTTTCTAAAGGGCCTCTACGAGCAGTACTTC
>.|TRBJ2-1|TRBD2|TRBV2
CASLAGENSYNEQFF
TGTGCCAGCTTAGCGGGAGAAAACTCCTACAATGAGCAGTTCTTC
>few|TRBJ2-1|TRBD2|TRBV12-3/TRBV12-4
CASRTTSGRNNEQFF
TGTGCCAGCAGAACCACTAGCGGAAGAAACAATGAGCAGTTCTTC
>.|TRBJ1-2|.|TRBV20-1
CSARDEGNYGYTF
TGCAGTGCTAGAGATGAAGGGAACTATGGCTACACCTTC
>many|TRBJ2-4|.|TRBV20-1
CSARNTQGSLNIQYF
TGCAGTGCTAGAAATACACAGGGATCTCTCAACATTCAGTACTTC
>few|TRBJ2-7|.|TRBV6-1
CASRRGGMVYEQYF
TGTGCCAGCAGGAGGGGCGGGATGGTTTACGAGCAGTACTTC
>many|TRBJ2-3|TRBD2|TRBV2
CASSTPGTSGINPPSKGTQYF
TGTGCCAGCAGTACTCCCGGGACTAGCGGGATCAACCCCCCTTCGAAGGGTACGCAGTATTTT
>many|TRBJ2-3|TRBD2|TRBV20-1
CSATSPTSGMYTDTQYF
TGCAGTGCTACTAGCCCGACTAGCGGGATGTACACAGATACGCAGTATTTT
>few|TRBJ2-7|.|TRBV5-1
CASSYAQGGGEQYF
TGCGCCAGCAGCTATGCTCAGGGAGGAGGCGAGCAGTACTTC
>.|TRBJ1-1|.|TRBV19
CASSMVNTEAFF
TGTGCCAGTAGTATGGTGAACACTGAAGCTTTCTTT
>many|TRBJ2-7|TRBD2|TRBV10-3
CAISEKGLAGGYEQYF
TGTGCCATCAGTGAAAAGGGGCTAGCGGGGGGTTACGAGCAGTACTTC
>few|TRBJ2-3|TRBD2|TRBV5-8
CASSLGTLAGAADTQYF
TGTGCCAGCAGCTTGGGGACACTAGCGGGAGCGGCAGATACGCAGTATTTT
>.|TRBJ2-1|TRBD2|TRBV24-1
CATSDLRGAGAGDSYNEQFF
TGTGCCACCAGTGATTTGCGGGGGGCCGGAGCGGGAGACTCCTACAATGAGCAGTTCTTC